The clone carrying this T cell receptor (beta chain) was picked up many times. Amplification of TCR beta CDR3 regions was performed using RNA transcripts as template. A first-round RT-PCR of the TCR CDR3 used the HTBI primer set. TCRdb itself ran the multiplex PCR reads through MiXCR, one entry per CDR3 protein. The table lists a few hundred thousand distinct CDR3 sequences, approximately 18% of them singletons. This CDR3 has 14 residues. Per germline, CDR1 MNHNS and CDR2 SASEGT. V shed 6 bases and J shed 1 base, with 11 bases lying between them. This record belongs to a study of T cells in Graves' hyperthyroidism and ophthalmopathy.

Sequencing was done on a sample of blood. This receptor was identified in a man aged 45-65 years with Graves' ophthalmopathy. The gene calls are TRBV6-1 and TRBJ2-3; D is unclear. CDR3 bases: TGTGCCAGCAGAAGGACGGGCGGCACAGATACGCAGTATTTT. It codes for CASRRTGGTDTQYF.